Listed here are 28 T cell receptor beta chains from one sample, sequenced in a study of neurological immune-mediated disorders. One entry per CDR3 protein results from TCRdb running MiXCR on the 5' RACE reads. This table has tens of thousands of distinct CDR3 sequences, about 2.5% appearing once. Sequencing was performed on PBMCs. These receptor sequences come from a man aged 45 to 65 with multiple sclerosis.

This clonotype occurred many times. CDR3 DNA: TGCAGTGCTAGACACCCGAGGGAGTTCTACGAGCAGTACTTC. Translating gives CSARHPREFYEQYF. This sequence joins TRBV20-1 and TRBJ2-7, with D tentatively TRBD2 (5 bases). The CDR3 runs to 14 residues. Trimming took 2 bases from V and 3 from J, leaving 14 bases between them. Per germline, CDR1 DFQATT and CDR2 SNEGSKA (reference sequence).

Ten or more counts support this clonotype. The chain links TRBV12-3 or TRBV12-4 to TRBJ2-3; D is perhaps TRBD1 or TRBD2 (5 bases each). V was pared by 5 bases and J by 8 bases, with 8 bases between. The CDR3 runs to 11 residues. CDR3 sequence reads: CASSPGPTQYF. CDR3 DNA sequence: TGTGCCAGCAGTCCGGGACCTACGCAGTATTTT.

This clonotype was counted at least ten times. The CDR3 DNA reads TGCAGTGCACCGCACCCCTTTACCTATGGCTACACCTTC. This encodes CSAPHPFTYGYTF. The rearrangement joins TRBV20-1 to TRBJ1-2, with no clear D. Germline V gene data show CDR1 as DFQATT and CDR2 as SNEGSKA (reference sequence). The CDR3 runs 13 residues. Trimming cost V 6 bases and J 4 bases, with 15 bases left between them.

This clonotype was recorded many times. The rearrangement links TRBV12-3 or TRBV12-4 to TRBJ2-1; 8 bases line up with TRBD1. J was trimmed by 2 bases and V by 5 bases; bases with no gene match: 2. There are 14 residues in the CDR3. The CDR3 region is CASSLDRAYNEQFF. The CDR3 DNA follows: TGTGCCAGCAGTCTGGACAGGGCCTACAATGAGCAGTTCTTC.

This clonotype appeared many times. This CDR3 reads CATSLTRGTYEQYF. The CDR3 DNA follows: TGTGCCACCAGCCTTACCCGGGGCACCTACGAGCAGTACTTC. The V gene is TRBV15, the J gene TRBJ2-7; D may be TRBD1 or TRBD2 (5 bases each). Germline V CDR1 and CDR2: LNHNV, YYDKDF (reference sequence). V was cut by 5 bases and J by 2 bases, with 13 bases left in between. The CDR3 contains 14 residues.

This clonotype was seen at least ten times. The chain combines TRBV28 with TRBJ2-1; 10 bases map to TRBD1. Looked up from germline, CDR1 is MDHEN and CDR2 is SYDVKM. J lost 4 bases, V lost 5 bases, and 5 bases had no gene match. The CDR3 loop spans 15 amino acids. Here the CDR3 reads CASSGGQGHYNEQFF. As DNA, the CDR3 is TGTGCCAGCAGTGGGGGACAGGGGCATTACAATGAGCAGTTCTTC. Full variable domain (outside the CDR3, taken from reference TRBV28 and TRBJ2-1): DVKVTQSSRYLVKRTGEKVFLECVQDMDHENMFWYRQDPGLGLRLIYFSYDVKMKEKGDIPEGYSVSREKKERFSLILESASTNQTSMYLCASSGGQGHYNEQFFGPGTRLTVL.

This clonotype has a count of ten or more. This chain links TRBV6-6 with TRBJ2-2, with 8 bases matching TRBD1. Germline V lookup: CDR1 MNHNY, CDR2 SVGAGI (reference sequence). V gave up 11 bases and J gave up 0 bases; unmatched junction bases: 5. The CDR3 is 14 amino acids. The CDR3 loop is CAGSGGANTGELFF. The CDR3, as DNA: TGTGCCGGTTCAGGGGGCGCGAACACCGGGGAGCTGTTTTTT.

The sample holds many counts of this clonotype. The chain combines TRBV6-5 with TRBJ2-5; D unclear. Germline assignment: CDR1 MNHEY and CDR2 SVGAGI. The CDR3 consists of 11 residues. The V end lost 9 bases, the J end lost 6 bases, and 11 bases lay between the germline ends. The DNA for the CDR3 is TGTGCCAGTCAATCTGGTCAGACCCAGTACTTC. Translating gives CASQSGQTQYF.

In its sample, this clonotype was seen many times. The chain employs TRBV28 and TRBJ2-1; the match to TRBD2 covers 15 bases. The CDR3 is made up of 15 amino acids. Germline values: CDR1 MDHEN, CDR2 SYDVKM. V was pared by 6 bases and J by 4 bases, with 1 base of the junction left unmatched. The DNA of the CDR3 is TGTGCCAGCAGCGGGACTAGCGGGGGGTACAATGAGCAGTTCTTC. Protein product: CASSGTSGGYNEQFF.

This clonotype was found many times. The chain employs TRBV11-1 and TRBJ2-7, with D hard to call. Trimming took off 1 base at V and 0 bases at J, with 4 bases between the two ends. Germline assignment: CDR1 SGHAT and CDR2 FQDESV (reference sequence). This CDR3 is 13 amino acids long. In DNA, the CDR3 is TGTGCCAGCAGCTTAGTCTCCTCCTACGAGCAGTACTTC. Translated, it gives CASSLVSSYEQYF.

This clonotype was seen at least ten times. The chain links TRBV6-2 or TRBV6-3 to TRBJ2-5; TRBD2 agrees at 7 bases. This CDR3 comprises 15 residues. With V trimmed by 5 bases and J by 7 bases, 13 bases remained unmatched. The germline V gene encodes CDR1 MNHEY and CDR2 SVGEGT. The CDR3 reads CASSPGGDPSRTQYF. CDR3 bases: TGTGCCAGCAGTCCGGGGGGAGACCCAAGCCGGACCCAGTACTTC.

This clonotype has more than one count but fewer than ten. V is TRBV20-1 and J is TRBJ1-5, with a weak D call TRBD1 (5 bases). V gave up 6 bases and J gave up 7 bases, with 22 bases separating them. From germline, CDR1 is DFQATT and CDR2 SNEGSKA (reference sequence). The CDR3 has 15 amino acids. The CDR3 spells CSAGRGGGFTQPQHF. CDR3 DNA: TGCAGTGCAGGAAGGGGTGGCGGCTTCACGCAGCCCCAGCATTTT.

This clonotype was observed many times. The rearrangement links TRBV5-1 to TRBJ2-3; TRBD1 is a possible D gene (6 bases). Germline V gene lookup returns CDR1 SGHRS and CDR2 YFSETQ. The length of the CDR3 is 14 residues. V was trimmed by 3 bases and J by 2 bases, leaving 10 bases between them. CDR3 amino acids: CASSSGHPTDTQYF. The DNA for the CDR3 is TGCGCCAGCAGCTCGGGACACCCCACAGATACGCAGTATTTT.

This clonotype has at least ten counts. The CDR3 DNA is TGCGCCAGCAGCTTTCAAGCGGGGGGTGAGCAGTTCTTC. Protein sequence: CASSFQAGGEQFF. The chain combines TRBV5-1 with TRBJ2-1; 9 positions agree with TRBD2. V was clipped by 2 bases and J by 9 bases; unmatched bases: 3. The germline V gene has CDR1 SGHRS and CDR2 YFSETQ. The CDR3 runs 13 residues. Complete variable domain (other parts from reference TRBV5-1 and TRBJ2-1): KAGVTQTPRYLIKTRGQQVTLSCSPISGHRSVSWYQQTPGQGLQFLFEYFSETQRNKGNFPGRFSGRQFSNSRSEMNVSTLELGDSALYLCASSFQAGGEQFFGPGTRLTVL.

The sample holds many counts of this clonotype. CDR3 in DNA: TGTGCCAGCAGCGCTACCGACAGGGTCACCGGGGAGCTGTTTTTT. Its protein is CASSATDRVTGELFF. J is TRBJ2-2 and V is TRBV25-1, with TRBD1 matching over 7 bases. CDR1 and CDR2 from the germline V gene are MGHDK and SYGVNS. The CDR3 totals 15 residues. Trimming at V came to 6 bases and at J to 4 bases, leaving 8 bases not matched to a gene.

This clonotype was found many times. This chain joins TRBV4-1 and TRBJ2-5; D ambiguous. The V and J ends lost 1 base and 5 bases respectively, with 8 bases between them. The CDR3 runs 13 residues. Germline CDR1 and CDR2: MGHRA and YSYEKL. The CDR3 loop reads CASSQVLRETQYF. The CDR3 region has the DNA TGCGCCAGCAGCCAAGTTCTGCGGGAGACCCAGTACTTC.

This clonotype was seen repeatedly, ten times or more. CDR3 nucleotide sequence: TGTGCCAGCAGCCGACAGGGTAGCAATCAGCCCCAGCATTTT. It is translated as CASSRQGSNQPQHF. The V and J genes are TRBV7-9 and TRBJ1-5; 7 bases are a match to TRBD1. The CDR3 consists of 14 residues. Germline V gives CDR1 SEHNR, CDR2 FQNEAQ (reference sequence). The ends lost 5 bases at V and 0 bases at J; junction bases unmatched: 1. The variable domain in full, completed from reference TRBV7-9 and TRBJ1-5, reads DTGVSQNPRHKITKRGQNVTFRCDPISEHNRLYWYRQTLGQGPEFLTYFQNEAQLEKSRLLSDRFSAERPKGSFSTLEIQRTEQGDSAMYLCASSRQGSNQPQHFGDGTRLSIL.

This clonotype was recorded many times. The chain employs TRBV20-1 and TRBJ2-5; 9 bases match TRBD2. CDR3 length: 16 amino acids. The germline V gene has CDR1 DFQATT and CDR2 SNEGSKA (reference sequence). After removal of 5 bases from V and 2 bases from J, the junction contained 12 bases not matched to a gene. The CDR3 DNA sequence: TGCAGTGCTTTAGGCGGCGGGGGGGCGAGACAAGAGACCCAGTACTTC. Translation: CSALGGGGARQETQYF.

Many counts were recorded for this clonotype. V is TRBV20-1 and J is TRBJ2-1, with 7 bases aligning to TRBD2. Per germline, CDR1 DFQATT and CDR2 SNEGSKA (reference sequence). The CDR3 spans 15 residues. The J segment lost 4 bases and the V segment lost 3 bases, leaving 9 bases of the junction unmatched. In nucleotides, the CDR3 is TGCAGTGCTAGTTGGGGTCGCGGGGGTTACAATGAGCAGTTCTTC. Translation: CSASWGRGGYNEQFF.

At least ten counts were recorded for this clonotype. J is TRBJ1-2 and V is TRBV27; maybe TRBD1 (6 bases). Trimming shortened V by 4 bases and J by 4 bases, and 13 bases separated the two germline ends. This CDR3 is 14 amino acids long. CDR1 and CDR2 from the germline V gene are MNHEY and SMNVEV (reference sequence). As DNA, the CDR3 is TGTGCCAGCAGTTCCCCAGGGGTAGGCTATGGCTACACCTTC. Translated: CASSSPGVGYGYTF.

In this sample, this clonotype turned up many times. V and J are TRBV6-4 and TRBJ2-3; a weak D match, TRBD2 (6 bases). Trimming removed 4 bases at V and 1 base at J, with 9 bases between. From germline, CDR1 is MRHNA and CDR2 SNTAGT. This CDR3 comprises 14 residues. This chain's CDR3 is CASSATGGTDTQYF. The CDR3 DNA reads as TGTGCCAGCAGTGCCACGGGGGGCACAGATACGCAGTATTTT.

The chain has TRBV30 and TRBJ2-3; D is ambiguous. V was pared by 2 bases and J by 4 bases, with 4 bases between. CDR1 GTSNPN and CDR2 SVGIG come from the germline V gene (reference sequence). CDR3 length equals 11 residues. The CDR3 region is CAWSSADTQYF. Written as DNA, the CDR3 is TGTGCCTGGAGTTCGGCAGATACGCAGTATTTT.

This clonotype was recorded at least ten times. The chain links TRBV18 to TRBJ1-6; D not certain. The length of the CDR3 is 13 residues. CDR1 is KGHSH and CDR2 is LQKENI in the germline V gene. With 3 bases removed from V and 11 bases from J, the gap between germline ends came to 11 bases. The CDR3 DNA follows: TGTGCCAGCTCACCTTCCTTAGGCGCACCCCTCCACTTT. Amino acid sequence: CASSPSLGAPLHF.

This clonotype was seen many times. The CDR3: CSARSGGGSYEQYF. The CDR3 DNA follows: TGCAGTGCTCGGAGTGGGGGTGGGTCCTACGAGCAGTACTTC. V gene TRBV20-1 combines with J gene TRBJ2-7, with D perhaps assigned TRBD1 or TRBD2 (5 bases each). Germline values: CDR1 DFQATT, CDR2 SNEGSKA (reference sequence). The length of the CDR3 is 14 residues. The V end was cut by 5 bases, the J end by 1 base, with 15 bases between.

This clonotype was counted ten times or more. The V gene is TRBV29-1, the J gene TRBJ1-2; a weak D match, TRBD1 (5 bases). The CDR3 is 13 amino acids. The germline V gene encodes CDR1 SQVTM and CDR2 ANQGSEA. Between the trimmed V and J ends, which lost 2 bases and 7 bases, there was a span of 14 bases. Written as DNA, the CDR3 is TGCAGCGTTGAAAGTGGGGACTTCATTGGCTACACCTTC. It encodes CSVESGDFIGYTF.

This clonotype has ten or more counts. CDR3 nucleotides: TGTGCCAGCAGTTTATCCACCCGGAACACTGAAGCTTTCTTT. It is translated as CASSLSTRNTEAFF. The chain links TRBV27 to TRBJ1-1; D is unclear. Trimming stripped 0 bases from V and 1 base from J, with 6 bases between. The CDR3 consists of 14 residues. Germline-derived CDR1 and CDR2 are MNHEY and SMNVEV (reference sequence).

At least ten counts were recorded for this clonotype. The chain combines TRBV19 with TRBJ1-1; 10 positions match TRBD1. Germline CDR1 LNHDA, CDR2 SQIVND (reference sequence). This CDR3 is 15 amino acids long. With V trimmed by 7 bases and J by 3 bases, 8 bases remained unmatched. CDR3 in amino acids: CASINRQGAHTEAFF. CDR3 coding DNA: TGTGCCAGTATTAACCGACAGGGGGCCCACACTGAAGCTTTCTTT.

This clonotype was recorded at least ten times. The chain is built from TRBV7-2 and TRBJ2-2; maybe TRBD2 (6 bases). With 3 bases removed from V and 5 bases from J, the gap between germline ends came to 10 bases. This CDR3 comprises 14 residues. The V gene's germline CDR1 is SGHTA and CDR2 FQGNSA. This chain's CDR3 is CASSLTRFTGELFF. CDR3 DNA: TGTGCCAGCAGCTTGACTAGATTTACCGGGGAGCTGTTTTTT.